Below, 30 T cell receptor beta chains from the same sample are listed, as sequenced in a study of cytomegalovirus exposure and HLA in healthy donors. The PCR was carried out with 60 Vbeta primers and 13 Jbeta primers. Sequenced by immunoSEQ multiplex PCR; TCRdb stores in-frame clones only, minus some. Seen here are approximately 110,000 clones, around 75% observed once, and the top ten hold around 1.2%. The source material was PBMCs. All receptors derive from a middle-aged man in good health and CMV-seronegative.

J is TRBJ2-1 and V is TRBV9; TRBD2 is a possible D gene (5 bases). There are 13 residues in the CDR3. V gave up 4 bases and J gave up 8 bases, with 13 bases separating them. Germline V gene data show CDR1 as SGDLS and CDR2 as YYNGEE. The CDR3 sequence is CASSFSVGDEQFF. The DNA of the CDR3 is TGTGCCAGCAGCTTCTCCGTCGGGGATGAGCAGTTCTTC.

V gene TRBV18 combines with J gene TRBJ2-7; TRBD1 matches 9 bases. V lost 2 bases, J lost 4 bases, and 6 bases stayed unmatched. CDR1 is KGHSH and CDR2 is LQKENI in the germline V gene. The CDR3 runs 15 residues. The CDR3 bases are TGTGCCAGCTCACCAGGAACAGGGGGCTTTTACGAGCAGTACTTC. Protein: CASSPGTGGFYEQYF.

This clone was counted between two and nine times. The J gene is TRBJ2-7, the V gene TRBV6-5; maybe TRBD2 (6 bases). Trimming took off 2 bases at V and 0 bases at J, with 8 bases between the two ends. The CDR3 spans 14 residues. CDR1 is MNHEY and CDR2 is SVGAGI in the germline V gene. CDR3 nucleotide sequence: TGTGCCAGCAGTTACGGGGGGACCTCCTACGAGCAGTACTTC. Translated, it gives CASSYGGTSYEQYF.

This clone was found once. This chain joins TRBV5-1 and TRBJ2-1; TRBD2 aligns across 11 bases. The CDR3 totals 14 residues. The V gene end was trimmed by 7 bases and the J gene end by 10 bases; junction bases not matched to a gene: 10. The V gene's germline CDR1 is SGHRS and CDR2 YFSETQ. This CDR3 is CASSGGSGRGEQFF. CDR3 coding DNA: TGCGCCAGCTCCGGGGGTAGCGGGAGGGGGGAGCAGTTCTTC. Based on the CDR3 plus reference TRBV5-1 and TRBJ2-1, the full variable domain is KAGVTQTPRYLIKTRGQQVTLSCSPISGHRSVSWYQQTPGQGLQFLFEYFSETQRNKGNFPGRFSGRQFSNSRSEMNVSTLELGDSALYLCASSGGSGRGEQFFGPGTRLTVL.

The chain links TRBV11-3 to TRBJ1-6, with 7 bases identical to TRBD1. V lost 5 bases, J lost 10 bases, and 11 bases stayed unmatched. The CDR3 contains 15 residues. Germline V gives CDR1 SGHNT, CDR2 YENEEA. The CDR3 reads CASSPTGHIGSPLHF. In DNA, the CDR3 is TGTGCCAGCAGCCCGACAGGGCACATTGGGTCACCCCTCCACTTT. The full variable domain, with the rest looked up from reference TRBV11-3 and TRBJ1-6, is EAGVVQSPRYKIIEKKQPVAFWCNPISGHNTLYWYLQNLGQGPELLIRYENEEAVDDSQLPKDRFSAERLKGVDSTLKIQPAELGDSAVYLCASSPTGHIGSPLHFGNGTRLTVT.

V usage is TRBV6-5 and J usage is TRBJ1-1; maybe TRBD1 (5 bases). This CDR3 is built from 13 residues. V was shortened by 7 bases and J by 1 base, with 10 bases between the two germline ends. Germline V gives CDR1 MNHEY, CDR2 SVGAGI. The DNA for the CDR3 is TGTGCCAGCACCACGACAGCGAACACTGAAGCTTTCTTT. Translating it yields CASTTTANTEAFF.

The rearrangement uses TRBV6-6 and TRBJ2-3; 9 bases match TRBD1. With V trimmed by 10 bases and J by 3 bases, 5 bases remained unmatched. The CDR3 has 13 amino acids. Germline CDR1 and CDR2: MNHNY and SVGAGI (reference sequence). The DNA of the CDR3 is TGTGCCATCTGGGACAGGGTGACAGATACGCAGTATTTT. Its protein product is CAIWDRVTDTQYF.

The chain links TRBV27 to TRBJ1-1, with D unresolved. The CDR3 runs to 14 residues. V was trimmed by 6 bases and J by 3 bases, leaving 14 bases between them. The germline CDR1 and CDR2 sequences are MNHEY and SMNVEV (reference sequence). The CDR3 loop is CASRLEAAYTEAFF. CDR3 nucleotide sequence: TGTGCCAGCAGACTGGAGGCAGCTTACACTGAAGCTTTCTTT.

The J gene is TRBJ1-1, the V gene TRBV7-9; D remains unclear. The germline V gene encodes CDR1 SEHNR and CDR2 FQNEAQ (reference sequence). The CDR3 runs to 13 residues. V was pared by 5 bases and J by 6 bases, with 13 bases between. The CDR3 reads CASSPARGPEAFF. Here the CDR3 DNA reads TGTGCCAGCAGCCCAGCCCGCGGTCCTGAAGCTTTCTTT. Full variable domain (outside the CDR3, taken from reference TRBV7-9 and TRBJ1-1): DTGVSQNPRHKITKRGQNVTFRCDPISEHNRLYWYRQTLGQGPEFLTYFQNEAQLEKSRLLSDRFSAERPKGSFSTLEIQRTEQGDSAMYLCASSPARGPEAFFGQGTRLTVV.

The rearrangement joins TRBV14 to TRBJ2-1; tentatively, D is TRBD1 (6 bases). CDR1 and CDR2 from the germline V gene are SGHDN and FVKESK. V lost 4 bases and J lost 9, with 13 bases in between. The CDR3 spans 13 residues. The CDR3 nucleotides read TGTGCCAGCAGCCGCAGCACAGGGATTGAGCAGTTCTTC. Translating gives CASSRSTGIEQFF.

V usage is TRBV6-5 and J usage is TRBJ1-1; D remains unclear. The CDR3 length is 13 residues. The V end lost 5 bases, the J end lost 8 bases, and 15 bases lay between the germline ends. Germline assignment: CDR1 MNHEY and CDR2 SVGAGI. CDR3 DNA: TGTGCCAGCAGTCCTGGGCCAACTGGAGAAGCTTTCTTT. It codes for CASSPGPTGEAFF.

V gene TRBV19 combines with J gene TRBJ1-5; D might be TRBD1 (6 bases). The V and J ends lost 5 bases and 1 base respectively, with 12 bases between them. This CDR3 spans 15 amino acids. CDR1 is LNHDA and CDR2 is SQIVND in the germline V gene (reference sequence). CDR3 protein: CASSRDTFSNQPQHF. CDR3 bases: TGTGCCAGTAGTCGGGACACCTTCAGCAATCAGCCCCAGCATTTT.

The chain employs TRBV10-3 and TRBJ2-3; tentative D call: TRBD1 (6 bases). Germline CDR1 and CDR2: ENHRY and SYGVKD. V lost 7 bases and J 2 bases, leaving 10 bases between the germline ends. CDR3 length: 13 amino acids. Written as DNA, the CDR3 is TGTGCCATCAAAGACAGGACCACAGATACGCAGTATTTT. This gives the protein CAIKDRTTDTQYF.

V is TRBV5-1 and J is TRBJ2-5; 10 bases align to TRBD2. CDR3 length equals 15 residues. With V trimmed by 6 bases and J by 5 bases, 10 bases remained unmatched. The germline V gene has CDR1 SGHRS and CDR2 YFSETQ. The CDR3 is CASTPSGGPEETQYF. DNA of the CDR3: TGCGCCAGCACCCCTAGCGGGGGCCCCGAGGAGACCCAGTACTTC.

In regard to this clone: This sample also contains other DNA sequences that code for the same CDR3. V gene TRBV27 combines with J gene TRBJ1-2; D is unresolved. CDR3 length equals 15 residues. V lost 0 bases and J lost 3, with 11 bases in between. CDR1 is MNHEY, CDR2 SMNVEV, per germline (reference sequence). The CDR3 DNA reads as TGTGCCAGCAGTTTATCGCCAGGACTTGACTATGGCTACACCTTC. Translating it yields CASSLSPGLDYGYTF.

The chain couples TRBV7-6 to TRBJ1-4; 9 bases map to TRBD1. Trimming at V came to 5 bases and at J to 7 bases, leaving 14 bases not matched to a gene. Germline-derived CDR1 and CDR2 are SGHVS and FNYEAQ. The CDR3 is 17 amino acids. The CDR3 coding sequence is TGTGCCAGCAGCCCGACAGGGGGGCCAAAAGTGGGTGAAAAACTGTTTTTT. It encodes CASSPTGGPKVGEKLFF.

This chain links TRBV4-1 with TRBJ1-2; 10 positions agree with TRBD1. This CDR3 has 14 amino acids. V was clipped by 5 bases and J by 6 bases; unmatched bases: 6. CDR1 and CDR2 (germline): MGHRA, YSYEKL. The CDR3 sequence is CASSRQGAGDGYTF. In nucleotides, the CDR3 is TGCGCCAGCAGCAGACAGGGGGCGGGAGATGGCTACACCTTC.

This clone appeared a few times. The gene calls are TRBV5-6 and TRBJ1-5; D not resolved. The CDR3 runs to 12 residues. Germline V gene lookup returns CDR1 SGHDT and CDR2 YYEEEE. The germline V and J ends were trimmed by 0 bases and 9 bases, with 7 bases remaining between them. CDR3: CASSLGQRPQHF. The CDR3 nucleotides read TGTGCCAGCAGCTTGGGGCAGCGGCCCCAGCATTTT.

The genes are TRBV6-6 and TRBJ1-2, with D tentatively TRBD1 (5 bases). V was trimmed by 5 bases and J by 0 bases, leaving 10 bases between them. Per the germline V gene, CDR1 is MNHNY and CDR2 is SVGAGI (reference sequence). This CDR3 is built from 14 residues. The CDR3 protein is CASSTQGPNYGYTF. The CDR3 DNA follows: TGTGCCAGCAGTACCCAGGGTCCTAACTATGGCTACACCTTC.

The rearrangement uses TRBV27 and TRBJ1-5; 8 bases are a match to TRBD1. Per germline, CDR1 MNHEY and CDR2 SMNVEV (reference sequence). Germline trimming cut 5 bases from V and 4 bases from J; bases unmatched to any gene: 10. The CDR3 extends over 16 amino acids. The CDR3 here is CASSPLGQALNQPQHF. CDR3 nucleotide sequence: TGTGCCAGCAGTCCATTGGGACAGGCCCTAAATCAGCCCCAGCATTTT.

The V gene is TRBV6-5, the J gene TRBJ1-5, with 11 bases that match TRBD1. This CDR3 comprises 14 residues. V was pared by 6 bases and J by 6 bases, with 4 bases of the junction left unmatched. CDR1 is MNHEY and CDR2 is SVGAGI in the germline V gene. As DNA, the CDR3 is TGTGCCAGCAGAGGACAGGGGGCTGGTCAGCCCCAGCATTTT. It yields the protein CASRGQGAGQPQHF.

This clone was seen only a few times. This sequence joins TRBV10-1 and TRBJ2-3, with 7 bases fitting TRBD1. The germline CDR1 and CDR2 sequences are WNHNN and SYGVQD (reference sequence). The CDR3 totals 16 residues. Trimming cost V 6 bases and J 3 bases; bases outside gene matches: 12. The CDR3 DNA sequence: TGCGCCAGCAGGGACTCCCGGGACAGTTTAACAGATACGCAGTATTTT. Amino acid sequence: CASRDSRDSLTDTQYF.

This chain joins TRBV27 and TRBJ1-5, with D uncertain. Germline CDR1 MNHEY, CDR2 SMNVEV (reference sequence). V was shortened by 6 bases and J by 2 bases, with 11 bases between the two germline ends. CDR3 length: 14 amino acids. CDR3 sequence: CASSPGFGNQPQHF. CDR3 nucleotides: TGTGCCAGCAGCCCGGGGTTTGGCAATCAGCCCCAGCATTTT.

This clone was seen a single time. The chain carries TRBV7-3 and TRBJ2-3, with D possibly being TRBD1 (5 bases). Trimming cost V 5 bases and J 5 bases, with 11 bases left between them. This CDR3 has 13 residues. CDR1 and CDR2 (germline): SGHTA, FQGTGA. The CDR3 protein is CASSRQGLDTQYF. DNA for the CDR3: TGTGCCAGCAGCAGGCAGGGTCTAGATACGCAGTATTTT. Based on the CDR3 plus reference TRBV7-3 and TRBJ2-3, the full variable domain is GAGVSQTPSNKVTEKGKYVELRCDPISGHTALYWYRQSLGQGPEFLIYFQGTGAADDSGLPNDRFFAVRPEGSVSTLKIQRTERGDSAVYLCASSRQGLDTQYFGPGTRLTVL.

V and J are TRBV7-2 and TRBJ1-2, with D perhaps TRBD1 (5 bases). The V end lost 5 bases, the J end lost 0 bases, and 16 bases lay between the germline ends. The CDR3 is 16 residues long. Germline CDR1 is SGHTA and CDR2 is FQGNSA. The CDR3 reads CASSPGRGRANYGYTF. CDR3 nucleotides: TGTGCCAGCAGCCCGGGGAGGGGAAGAGCTAACTATGGCTACACCTTC.

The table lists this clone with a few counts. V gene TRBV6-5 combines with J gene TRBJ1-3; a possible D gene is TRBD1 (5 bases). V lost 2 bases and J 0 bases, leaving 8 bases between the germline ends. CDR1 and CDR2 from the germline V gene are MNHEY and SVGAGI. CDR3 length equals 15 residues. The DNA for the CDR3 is TGTGCCAGCAGTTACGACAGCGCCTCTGGAAACACCATATATTTT. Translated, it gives CASSYDSASGNTIYF.

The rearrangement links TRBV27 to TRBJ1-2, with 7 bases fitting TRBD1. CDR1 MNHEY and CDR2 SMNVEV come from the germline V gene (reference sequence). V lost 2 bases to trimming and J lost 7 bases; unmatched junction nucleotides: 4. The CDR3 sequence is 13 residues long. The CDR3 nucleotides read TGTGCCAGCAGTTTAGCCACAGGGGTTGGCTACACCTTC. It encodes CASSLATGVGYTF.

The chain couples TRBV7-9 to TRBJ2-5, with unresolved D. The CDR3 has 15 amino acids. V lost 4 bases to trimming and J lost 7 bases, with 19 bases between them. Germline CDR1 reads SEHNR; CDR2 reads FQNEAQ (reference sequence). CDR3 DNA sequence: TGTGCCAGCAGCTATCCCGGCGGCGCGATAGGGACCCAGTACTTC. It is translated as CASSYPGGAIGTQYF.

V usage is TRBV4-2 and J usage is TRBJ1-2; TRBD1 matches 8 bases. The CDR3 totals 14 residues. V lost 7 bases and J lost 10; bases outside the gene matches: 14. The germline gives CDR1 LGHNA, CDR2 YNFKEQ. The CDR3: CASTWTGQEGAYTF. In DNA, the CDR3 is TGTGCCAGCACCTGGACAGGGCAAGAAGGAGCCTACACCTTC.

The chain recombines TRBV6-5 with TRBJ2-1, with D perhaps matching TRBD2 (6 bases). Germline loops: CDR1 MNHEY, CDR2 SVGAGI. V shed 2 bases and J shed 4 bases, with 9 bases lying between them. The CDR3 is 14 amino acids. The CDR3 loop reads CASSYTSSYNEQFF. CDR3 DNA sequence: TGTGCCAGCAGTTACACTAGCAGTTACAATGAGCAGTTCTTC.